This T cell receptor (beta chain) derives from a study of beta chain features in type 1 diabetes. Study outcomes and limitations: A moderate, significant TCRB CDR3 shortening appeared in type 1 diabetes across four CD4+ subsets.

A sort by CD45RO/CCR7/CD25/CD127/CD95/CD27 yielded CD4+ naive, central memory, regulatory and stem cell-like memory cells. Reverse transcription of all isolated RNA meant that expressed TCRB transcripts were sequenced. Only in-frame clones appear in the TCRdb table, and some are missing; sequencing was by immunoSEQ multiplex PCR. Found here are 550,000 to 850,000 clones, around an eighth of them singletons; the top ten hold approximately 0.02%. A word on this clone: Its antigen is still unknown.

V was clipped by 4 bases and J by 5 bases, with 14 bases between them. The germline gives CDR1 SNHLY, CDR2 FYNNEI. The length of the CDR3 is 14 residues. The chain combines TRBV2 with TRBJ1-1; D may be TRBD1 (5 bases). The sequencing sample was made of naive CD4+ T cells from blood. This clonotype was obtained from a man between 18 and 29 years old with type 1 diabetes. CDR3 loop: CASSASGEGTEAFF. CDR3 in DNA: TGTGCCAGCAGTGCCTCGGGGGAAGGGACTGAAGCTTTCTTT.